What follows is one T cell receptor beta chain and its context. The sample originates from a study of Tregs in tolerant kidney transplant recipients. Produced via immunoSEQ multiplex PCR; TCRdb's table is partial and in-frame only. Among some 90,000 clones listed, roughly 92% were seen once. V was pared by 0 bases and J by 3 bases, with 11 bases of the junction left unmatched. This CDR3 is built from 17 residues. The receptor's source is a human donor in good health. The chain links TRBV23-1 to TRBJ2-7; 7 bases line up with TRBD1. TRBV23-1 is sorted into the ORF group, with uncertain function. The sample comprised CD8+ T cells from blood. In nucleotides, the CDR3 is TGCGCCAGCAGTCAATCGGGCGTGGACAGGAGATTCTACGAGCAGTACTTC. Protein: CASSQSGVDRRFYEQYF.